Listed here are 2 T cell receptor beta chains from one sample, sequenced in a study of blood T cells in healthy people across ages. Primers used in a second PCR of roughly 6 to 11 cycles were a sample-barcoded 5' primer and a J-beta primer mix. One entry per CDR3 protein results from TCRdb running MiXCR on the 5' RACE reads. This table has about 1.1 million distinct CDR3 sequences, around two fifths appearing once. Sample: blood. These receptors all come from a man aged 18 to 35 in good health.

The chain employs TRBV20-1 and TRBJ1-1, with TRBD1 as a possible D gene (5 bases). V shed 1 base and J shed 3 bases, with 12 bases lying between them. Germline values: CDR1 DFQATT, CDR2 SNEGSKA (reference sequence). The CDR3 consists of 14 residues. The CDR3 reads CSARGLPGHTEAFF. In nucleotides, the CDR3 is TGCAGTGCTAGAGGGTTGCCAGGGCACACTGAAGCTTTCTTT.

The chain joins TRBV4-3 to TRBJ1-1; D unclear. V was clipped by 2 bases and J by 4 bases, with 14 bases between them. This CDR3 is built from 15 residues. Germline V gene sequence: CDR1 LGHNA, CDR2 YSLEER. The CDR3 region is CASSQSGGMGTEAFF. In DNA form, the CDR3 reads TGCGCCAGCAGCCAATCGGGAGGGATGGGCACTGAAGCTTTCTTT.